The clone carrying this TCR beta chain was seen more than once but under ten times. The data derive from a study of early T cells in non-severe SARS-CoV-2 infection. With V trimmed by 6 bases and J by 6 bases, 8 bases remained unmatched. CDR1 DFQATT and CDR2 SNEGSKA come from the germline V gene (reference sequence). This CDR3 contains 12 residues. Individually, cDNA molecules had unique molecular identifiers attached to them. TCRdb redid the calling of the 5' RACE reads with MiXCR, one entry per CDR3 protein. Of some 32,000 distinct CDR3 sequences detected, approximately 6% appear once; the ten largest clones hold around 6.8%.

Sequenced material: whole blood. This chain uses TRBV20-1 with TRBJ2-7; 7 nucleotides match TRBD1. This receptor was identified in an adult who was a healthcare worker with PCR-confirmed SARS-CoV-2 infection or an uninfected control (not recorded which). CDR3 sequence: CSADGQASEQYF. CDR3 bases: TGCAGTGCAGACGGACAGGCGTCCGAGCAGTACTTC.